Each of the 25 T cell receptor beta chains below was sequenced from the same sample in a study of blood T cell repertoires in COVID-19 (dated by TCRdb to 2020 to 2021). The receptor library was made with the immunoSEQ multiplex PCR assay. TCRdb carries this immuneACCESS record with in-frame sequences only. Its versions omit some clonotypes, under half of them owing to an unresolved V gene in the studies checked, with the rest unexplained. The sample yields around 140,000 clones; roughly four fifths were counted once. In total, the top ten clones hold nearly 3.5% of the sample. Material for sequencing was PBMCs or T cells enriched from blood (not recorded which). The origin of the receptors is a woman aged 45-65 years with acute COVID-19.

The chain recombines TRBV14 with TRBJ1-1; possible D gene TRBD1, 5 bases. The CDR3 is 18 amino acids. CDR1 and CDR2 (germline): SGHDN, FVKESK. Trimming stripped 3 bases from V and 3 bases from J, with 23 bases between. The CDR3 protein is CASSQVSKFQGFDTEAFF. CDR3 sequence (DNA): TGTGCCAGCAGCCAGGTATCGAAATTCCAGGGTTTCGACACTGAAGCTTTCTTT.

The CDR3 coding sequence is TGTGCCAGCAGCCTCCGAGCCGGGGAGCTGTTTTTT. Its protein is CASSLRAGELFF. The rearrangement uses TRBV11-2 and TRBJ2-2; D not resolved. Germline V CDR1 and CDR2: SGHAT, FQNNGV. Trimming pared 5 bases from V and 6 bases from J, leaving 7 bases between. The CDR3 loop spans 12 amino acids.

The chain has TRBV6-2 or TRBV6-3 and TRBJ2-3; D is undetermined. Germline CDR1 is MNHEY and CDR2 is SVGEGT. Trimming took 2 bases from V and 2 from J, leaving 11 bases between them. This CDR3 is 15 amino acids long. The CDR3 is CASSYGQHNTDTQYF. For the CDR3, the DNA is TGTGCCAGCAGTTACGGGCAGCACAACACAGATACGCAGTATTTT.

This chain connects TRBV3-1 (or the pseudogene TRBV3-2) to TRBJ2-2, with TRBD2 as a possible D gene (6 bases). The CDR3 runs to 14 residues. The V and J ends lost 0 bases and 6 bases respectively, with 8 bases between them. Germline V gene sequence: CDR1 LGHDT, CDR2 YNNKEL (reference sequence). CDR3 residues: CASSQDGGSGELFF. The CDR3 DNA sequence: TGTGCCAGCAGCCAAGATGGGGGGTCCGGGGAGCTGTTTTTT.

This clone occurred a few times. V is TRBV19 and J is TRBJ2-7; 9 bases are shared with TRBD2. CDR3 length: 16 amino acids. The germline V gene has CDR1 LNHDA and CDR2 SQIVND (reference sequence). The V gene end was trimmed by 6 bases and the J gene end by 4 bases; junction bases not matched to a gene: 13. The CDR3 loop is CASRQGIAGEGYEQYF. The DNA for the CDR3 is TGTGCCAGTAGGCAGGGGATAGCGGGAGAGGGATACGAGCAGTACTTC.

The J gene is TRBJ2-2, the V gene TRBV15; tentatively, D is TRBD2 (5 bases). With 6 bases removed from V and 1 base from J, the gap between germline ends came to 9 bases. Looked up from germline, CDR1 is LNHNV and CDR2 is YYDKDF (reference sequence). The CDR3 is made up of 14 amino acids. The CDR3 DNA follows: TGTGCCACCAGAGAGGGTCTGAACACCGGGGAGCTGTTTTTT. Translated: CATREGLNTGELFF. The full variable domain, in which reference TRBV15 and TRBJ2-2 provide the parts outside the CDR3, is DAMVIQNPRYQVTQFGKPVTLSCSQTLNHNVMYWYQQKSSQAPKLLFHYYDKDFNNEADTPDNFQSRRPNTSFCFLDIRSPGLGDTAMYLCATREGLNTGELFFGEGSRLTVL.

This clone is judged medium-sized. Here the CDR3 reads CAWSVPSGSSPYEQYF. CDR3 nucleotides: TGTGCCTGGAGTGTACCTAGCGGGAGTTCTCCCTACGAGCAGTACTTC. The rearrangement links TRBV30 to TRBJ2-7, with 10 positions matching TRBD2. This CDR3 has 16 residues. The ends lost 0 bases at V and 2 bases at J; junction bases unmatched: 7. Per the germline V gene, CDR1 is GTSNPN and CDR2 is SVGIG (reference sequence). Complete variable domain (other parts from reference TRBV30 and TRBJ2-7): SQTIHQWPATLVQPVGSPLSLECTVEGTSNPNLYWYRQAAGRGLQLLFYSVGIGQISSEVPQNLSASRPQDRQFILSSKKLLLSDSGFYLCAWSVPSGSSPYEQYFGPGTRLTVT.

V is TRBV5-1 and J is TRBJ2-1; D might be TRBD1 (6 bases). CDR3 length: 15 amino acids. Germline V gene data show CDR1 as SGHRS and CDR2 as YFSETQ. Trimming pared 1 base from V and 8 bases from J, leaving 16 bases between. This CDR3 is CASSLRNRVWDEQFF. CDR3 nucleotide sequence: TGCGCCAGCAGCTTGAGGAACAGGGTATGGGATGAGCAGTTCTTC.

The rearrangement joins TRBV24-1 to TRBJ2-3, with 13 bases aligning to TRBD2. The V and J ends lost 5 bases and 6 bases, in that order; junction bases with no gene match: 4. The CDR3 has 15 residues. CDR1 and CDR2 from the germline V gene are KGHDR and SFDVKD. DNA for the CDR3: TGTGCCACCAGTGCCGGGACTAGCGGGACCGATACGCAGTATTTT. This encodes CATSAGTSGTDTQYF.

Comments on this clone: This same CDR3 is encoded by further DNA sequences in the sample. The chain carries TRBV19 and TRBJ1-1; D possibly corresponds to TRBD1 (5 bases). CDR1 LNHDA and CDR2 SQIVND come from the germline V gene (reference sequence). V dropped 3 bases and J dropped 2 bases, with 13 bases sitting between them. CDR3 length: 15 amino acids. CDR3 in DNA: TGTGCCAGTAGTATTCGAGGTCAGGGAAACACTGAAGCTTTCTTT. Translation gives CASSIRGQGNTEAFF.

V and J are TRBV6-5 and TRBJ2-5; unclear D gene. The CDR3 is made up of 14 amino acids. Germline lookup yields CDR1 MNHEY and CDR2 SVGAGI. Trimming pared 6 bases from V and 1 base from J, leaving 12 bases between. The CDR3 DNA reads as TGTGCCAGCAGCTTGACACCTCCCCAAGAGACCCAGTACTTC. This gives the protein CASSLTPPQETQYF.

V and J are TRBV28 and TRBJ2-7, with 9 bases aligning to TRBD1. V lost 4 bases, J lost 2 bases, and 9 bases stayed unmatched. The CDR3 runs to 16 residues. Germline V gene sequence: CDR1 MDHEN, CDR2 SYDVKM. In DNA, the CDR3 is TGTGCCAGCAGTTCTCCCCGGGACAGGGCTACCTACGAGCAGTACTTC. The encoded protein is CASSSPRDRATYEQYF.

The chain combines TRBV2 with TRBJ2-3, with D possibly matching TRBD2 (6 bases). Germline CDR1 reads SNHLY; CDR2 reads FYNNEI. The germline V and J ends were trimmed by 6 bases and 6 bases, with 19 bases remaining between them. This CDR3 comprises 15 residues. In DNA form, the CDR3 reads TGTGCCAGCAGGGTACTAGCCAGAGAGCGGGATACGCAGTATTTT. Translated: CASRVLARERDTQYF.

The chain uses TRBV7-3 and TRBJ2-3; 14 bases are a match to TRBD2. J lost 4 bases, V lost 0 bases, and 3 bases had no gene match. Germline lookup yields CDR1 SGHTA and CDR2 FQGTGA. CDR3 length equals 17 residues. The CDR3 DNA reads as TGTGCCAGCAGCTTAACAGGGACTAGCGGGAGCGCAGATACGCAGTATTTT. This encodes CASSLTGTSGSADTQYF.

The chain joins TRBV11-3 to TRBJ1-1; 7 nucleotides match TRBD1. Germline-derived CDR1 and CDR2 are SGHNT and YENEEA. Trimming removed 4 bases from V and 3 bases from J; junction bases left unmatched: 8. The CDR3 sequence is 15 residues long. CDR3 coding DNA: TGTGCCAGCAGCTCAGGACAGGCGAGCTACACTGAAGCTTTCTTT. Translating it yields CASSSGQASYTEAFF. Supplemented by reference TRBV11-3 and TRBJ1-1, the full variable domain reads EAGVVQSPRYKIIEKKQPVAFWCNPISGHNTLYWYLQNLGQGPELLIRYENEEAVDDSQLPKDRFSAERLKGVDSTLKIQPAELGDSAVYLCASSSGQASYTEAFFGQGTRLTVV.

This clone was seen just once. This rearrangement joins TRBV4-2 to TRBJ1-2, with 7 bases identical to TRBD1. This CDR3 is built from 16 residues. J gave up 2 bases and V 4 bases, and 10 bases lay outside the gene matches. The germline V gene encodes CDR1 LGHNA and CDR2 YNFKEQ. In DNA form, the CDR3 reads TGTGCCAGCAGCCCCGGGGACAGAAACGCCAACTATGGCTACACCTTC. It encodes CASSPGDRNANYGYTF.

The rearrangement uses TRBV29-1 and TRBJ1-1; D might be TRBD1 (6 bases). Germline V gene lookup returns CDR1 SQVTM and CDR2 ANQGSEA. The CDR3 contains 13 residues. Deletions cut 6 bases from V and 3 bases from J, with 14 bases between. The CDR3 loop reads CSVAQGPDTEAFF. As DNA, the CDR3 is TGCAGCGTAGCACAGGGTCCAGACACTGAAGCTTTCTTT.

The V and J genes are TRBV18 and TRBJ2-7, with 8 bases fitting TRBD2. Germline assignment: CDR1 KGHSH and CDR2 LQKENI. The CDR3 is made up of 14 amino acids. Trimming took 3 bases from V and 7 from J; bases not matched to a gene: 8. The CDR3 here is CASSPTTGGREQYF. Written as DNA, the CDR3 is TGTGCCAGCTCACCGACGACGGGGGGGAGAGAGCAGTACTTC.

The rearrangement uses TRBV28 and TRBJ1-1; 8 bases are shared with TRBD1. CDR3 length equals 14 residues. Per the germline V gene, CDR1 is MDHEN and CDR2 is SYDVKM. The V segment lost 2 bases and the J segment 4 bases; nucleotides outside the gene matches: 3. This chain's CDR3 is CASSLTGGSTEAFF. The CDR3 DNA follows: TGTGCCAGCAGTTTAACAGGGGGGAGCACTGAAGCTTTCTTT.

V is TRBV6-5 and J is TRBJ1-4; D gene unclear. Trimming took off 2 bases at V and 3 bases at J, with 7 bases between the two ends. The CDR3 is 14 amino acids. Germline-derived CDR1 and CDR2 are MNHEY and SVGAGI. The CDR3 here is CASSYGQANEKLFF. DNA of the CDR3: TGTGCCAGCAGTTACGGTCAGGCTAATGAAAAACTGTTTTTT.

The rearrangement links TRBV5-5 to TRBJ2-1; 11 nucleotides line up with TRBD2. V lost 4 bases to trimming and J lost 5 bases; unmatched junction nucleotides: 5. This CDR3 spans 15 amino acids. CDR1 and CDR2 (germline): SGHKS, YYEKEE (reference sequence). The CDR3: CASSQLAGVDNEQFF. The DNA of the CDR3 is TGTGCCAGCAGCCAACTAGCGGGAGTGGACAATGAGCAGTTCTTC.

V gene TRBV9 combines with J gene TRBJ2-3; tentative D call: TRBD1 (5 bases). V was trimmed by 5 bases and J by 0 bases, leaving 10 bases between them. In germline, CDR1 is SGDLS, CDR2 YYNGEE. The CDR3 is 14 residues long. As DNA, the CDR3 is TGTGCCAGCAGTGGGGCGGTTAGCACAGATACGCAGTATTTT. Protein sequence: CASSGAVSTDTQYF.

The chain couples TRBV29-1 to TRBJ2-7, with D possibly being TRBD2 (6 bases). The CDR3 has 14 residues. Looked up from germline, CDR1 is SQVTM and CDR2 is ANQGSEA. The germline V and J ends were trimmed by 4 bases and 1 base, with 14 bases remaining between them. The chain's CDR3 is CSVGLRLGSYEQYF. CDR3 DNA: TGCAGCGTTGGGTTAAGACTAGGTTCCTACGAGCAGTACTTC.

This rearrangement joins TRBV29-1 to TRBJ2-3; D remains unclear. The CDR3 runs to 11 residues. Germline values: CDR1 SQVTM, CDR2 ANQGSEA. The ends were cut back, 5 bases at V and 4 bases at J, with 7 bases in the middle. The CDR3 nucleotides read TGCAGCGTTAGCGTTTCAGATACGCAGTATTTT. Translating it yields CSVSVSDTQYF.

The genes are TRBV11-2 and TRBJ1-1; a weak D match, TRBD1 (5 bases). V was trimmed by 2 bases and J by 4 bases, leaving 11 bases between them. CDR3 length: 14 amino acids. Germline V gives CDR1 SGHAT, CDR2 FQNNGV. The CDR3 DNA reads TGTGCCAGCAGCTTACGGTCGGGGGGCACTGAAGCTTTCTTT. This translates into CASSLRSGGTEAFF.